This TCR beta chain appears in the sequencing data of a study of blood T cell repertoires in COVID-19. Participants' reported clinical history set cohort assignment. The CDR3 spans 16 residues. Unmatched junction bases numbered 9, after V lost 4 bases and J lost 0 bases. Germline V CDR1 and CDR2: SGHNT, YYREEE (reference sequence). Produced via immunoSEQ multiplex PCR; TCRdb's table is partial and in-frame only. The table has some 300,000 clones, just under 90% seen once. The rearrangement uses TRBV5-4 and TRBJ1-1; 7 bases line up with TRBD1. The sequence was obtained from a woman aged 45-65 years who had been exposed to COVID-19. The sample was PBMCs or T cells enriched from blood (not recorded which). The CDR3 is CASSPGGQGVNTEAFF. CDR3 nucleotides: TGTGCCAGCAGCCCCGGTGGGCAGGGGGTGAACACTGAAGCTTTCTTT.